This T cell receptor beta chain stems from a study of metastatic and nonmetastatic thyroid tumors. General observations from the study: Reportedly, malignant thyroid tumors had significantly higher TCR beta diversity than benign nodules, in blood and tumor.

From the PCR reads, TCRdb re-called clones with MiXCR. Among 20,000 or so clones, roughly 14% were seen once, and the ten largest hold 14%. V lost 4 bases to trimming and J lost 8 bases; unmatched junction nucleotides: 9. The germline V gene has CDR1 SGDLS and CDR2 YYNGEE. The length of the CDR3 is 14 residues. This clone was seen repeatedly, ten times or more. Antigen unknown. Nobody among the patients had been given any treatment before thyroid surgery. Source material: tumor tissue. This chain uses TRBV9 with TRBJ1-2; 9 bases match TRBD1. This clonotype was obtained from a female donor with papillary thyroid cancer or a benign thyroid nodule (not recorded which). Some clones in this sample may be carry-over from other donors' samples. The CDR3 region has the DNA TGTGCCAGCAGCACAGGGGGCAGTCTTGCGGGCTACACCTTC. Protein sequence: CASSTGGSLAGYTF.